This T cell receptor (beta chain) was retrieved from a study of fetal regulatory T cell absence and autoimmunity. Note on this clone: Its antigen is unknown.

Repertoires were generated with immunoSEQ multiplex PCR, while TCRdb's copy carries only in-frame clones and drops some. The data hold about 95,000 clones, with about three quarters observed a single time. Germline CDR1 reads GTSNPN; CDR2 reads SVGIG (reference sequence). V shed 6 bases and J 8 bases; nucleotides not matched to a gene: 24. This CDR3 has 18 residues. Findings and caveats of the study: TRB gene family usage was broadly similar in cord blood and pancreas.

The sequenced material came from pancreas tissue. V gene TRBV30 combines with J gene TRBJ2-3; 9 bases map to TRBD1. This TCR was recovered from a male donor with IPEX syndrome. The CDR3, as DNA: TGTGCCTGTTTAACCGGGACAGGGTTAAAGAACTTCCGTGGTACGCAGTATTTT. Amino acid sequence: CACLTGTGLKNFRGTQYF.